The rows below give T cell receptor beta chains drawn from one sample of a study of graft-versus-host responses after intestinal transplantation. Sequencing was performed with immunoSEQ multiplex PCR; in TCRdb, only in-frame clones are kept and a portion is missing. Altogether just over 85,000 clones are present, 80% to 95% being singletons, with the ten largest covering roughly 0.4%. Their antigen targets remain unknown. The material sequenced was unstimulated CD8+ T cells sorted from spleen or lymph node cells, taken before transplant. The receptors derive from a human donor who was the organ donor for an intestinal transplant. Each CDR3 is given with its conserved first and last residue. The D gene is left open where the match is weak. For some rows the clone size is stated as once, few or many, or as a class when expanded; others skip it.

cdr3_length: 15
j_call: TRBJ2-4
d_call: TRBD1
v_call: TRBV7-8
clone_size: .
cdr3_aa: CASSQTGTAKNIQYF
cdr3_nt: TGTGCCAGCAGCCAAACGGGGACAGCGAAAAACATTCAGTACTTC

cdr3_length: 12
j_call: TRBJ1-1
d_call: .
v_call: TRBV7-9
clone_size: .
cdr3_aa: CASSPRQVEAFF
cdr3_nt: TGTGCCAGCAGCCCCAGGCAGGTAGAAGCTTTCTTT

cdr3_length: 18
j_call: TRBJ1-2
d_call: TRBD1
v_call: TRBV19
clone_size: .
cdr3_aa: CASSPSPTQGQGASGYTF
cdr3_nt: TGTGCCAGTAGTCCTTCCCCTACCCAGGGACAGGGGGCCTCTGGCTACACCTTC

cdr3_length: 14
j_call: TRBJ1-1
d_call: TRBD1
v_call: TRBV2
clone_size: .
cdr3_aa: CASADRGLATEAFF
cdr3_nt: TGTGCCAGTGCCGACAGGGGGCTTGCCACTGAAGCTTTCTTT

cdr3_length: 14
j_call: TRBJ2-1
d_call: .
v_call: TRBV19
clone_size: once
cdr3_aa: CASKAAQGLNEQFF
cdr3_nt: TGTGCCAGTAAAGCTGCGCAGGGGCTGAATGAGCAGTTCTTC

cdr3_length: 14
j_call: TRBJ2-1
d_call: .
v_call: TRBV9
clone_size: .
cdr3_aa: CASSVGGSVGEQFF
cdr3_nt: TGTGCCAGCAGCGTAGGGGGTAGCGTCGGTGAGCAGTTCTTC

cdr3_length: 12
j_call: TRBJ1-5
d_call: TRBD1
v_call: TRBV28
clone_size: .
cdr3_aa: CASGQGDQPQHF
cdr3_nt: TGTGCCAGCGGGCAGGGGGATCAGCCCCAGCATTTT

cdr3_length: 16
j_call: TRBJ2-7
d_call: .
v_call: TRBV5-1
clone_size: .
cdr3_aa: CAGTRVGLSSSYEQYF
cdr3_nt: TGCGCCGGAACCCGCGTGGGCTTGTCGAGCTCCTACGAGCAGTACTTC

cdr3_length: 15
j_call: TRBJ2-5
d_call: .
v_call: TRBV4-3
clone_size: .
cdr3_aa: CASSGGTAAWETQYF
cdr3_nt: TGCGCCAGCAGCGGCGGGACGGCGGCTTGGGAGACCCAGTACTTC

cdr3_length: 11
j_call: TRBJ2-7
d_call: TRBD1
v_call: TRBV10-3
clone_size: few
cdr3_aa: CAIWTGYEQYF
cdr3_nt: TGTGCCATCTGGACAGGCTACGAGCAGTACTTC

cdr3_length: 17
j_call: TRBJ2-2
d_call: .
v_call: TRBV4-1
clone_size: .
cdr3_aa: CASSLVGAPGGTGELFF
cdr3_nt: TGCGCCAGCAGTCTTGTCGGGGCCCCAGGGGGGACCGGGGAGCTGTTTTTT

cdr3_length: 17
j_call: TRBJ2-1
d_call: TRBD2
v_call: TRBV4-3
clone_size: .
cdr3_aa: CASSQQTGLAAYNEQFF
cdr3_nt: TGCGCCAGCAGCCAGCAAACCGGACTAGCGGCATACAATGAGCAGTTCTTC

cdr3_length: 13
j_call: TRBJ2-7
d_call: .
v_call: TRBV19
clone_size: .
cdr3_aa: CASSGTASYEQYF
cdr3_nt: TGTGCCAGTTCCGGGACTGCCTCCTACGAGCAGTACTTC

cdr3_length: 15
j_call: TRBJ1-5
d_call: .
v_call: TRBV15
clone_size: .
cdr3_aa: CATSSLGGYNQPQHF
cdr3_nt: TGTGCCACCAGCTCACTTGGGGGGTACAATCAGCCCCAGCATTTT

cdr3_length: 15
j_call: TRBJ1-1
d_call: .
v_call: TRBV7-2
clone_size: .
cdr3_aa: CASSLALGSTTEAFF
cdr3_nt: TGTGCCAGCAGCTTAGCGCTGGGCAGTACCACTGAAGCTTTCTTT

cdr3_length: 15
j_call: TRBJ1-3
d_call: .
v_call: TRBV5-4
clone_size: .
cdr3_aa: CASSPAGTSGNTIYF
cdr3_nt: TGTGCCAGCAGCCCAGCCGGGACATCAGGAAACACCATATATTTT

cdr3_length: 16
j_call: TRBJ1-1
d_call: .
v_call: TRBV7-6
clone_size: .
cdr3_aa: CASSLVPEGLNTEAFF
cdr3_nt: TGTGCCAGCAGCTTAGTGCCCGAGGGCTTGAACACTGAAGCTTTCTTT

cdr3_length: 17
j_call: TRBJ2-1
d_call: TRBD1
v_call: TRBV4-1
clone_size: .
cdr3_aa: CASSQDIPGQGRNEQFF
cdr3_nt: TGCGCCAGCAGCCAAGATATTCCGGGACAGGGTAGGAATGAGCAGTTCTTC

cdr3_length: 14
j_call: TRBJ2-7
d_call: TRBD1
v_call: TRBV6-5
clone_size: .
cdr3_aa: CASSPGQGYYEQYF
cdr3_nt: TGTGCCAGCAGCCCGGGACAGGGTTATTACGAGCAGTACTTC

cdr3_length: 14
j_call: TRBJ1-2
d_call: TRBD1
v_call: TRBV4-1
clone_size: .
cdr3_aa: CASSQPGQAYGYTF
cdr3_nt: TGCGCCAGCAGCCAACCGGGACAGGCCTATGGCTACACCTTC

cdr3_length: 16
j_call: TRBJ1-2
d_call: .
v_call: TRBV4-1
clone_size: .
cdr3_aa: CASSQDGGSLYYGYTF
cdr3_nt: TGCGCCAGCAGCCAAGATGGGGGGTCCCTTTATTATGGCTACACCTTC

cdr3_length: 14
j_call: TRBJ1-2
d_call: .
v_call: TRBV5-4
clone_size: .
cdr3_aa: CASSRTENIYGYTF
cdr3_nt: TGTGCCAGCAGCCGGACTGAGAATATATATGGCTACACCTTC